This is a list of T cell receptor beta chains from one sample in a study of blood T cell repertoires in COVID-19. The data were produced by immunoSEQ multiplex PCR, yet TCRdb's version contains in-frame clones alone and is incomplete. The table has about 120,000 clones, 86% seen once. Material: peripheral blood. These receptors originate from a man between 65 and 80 years old who had recovered from COVID-19. Both conserved end residues are part of each CDR3. Each record gives: J gene, V gene, CDR3 protein.

>TRBJ2-7|TRBV7-2
CASSLAGGSGLSYEQYF
>TRBJ2-7|TRBV28
CASSYLTSGKYEQYF
>TRBJ2-1|TRBV6-1
CASSEAIVAGYNNEQFF
>TRBJ2-3|TRBV6-5
CASRTGRAVDTQYF
>TRBJ2-3|TRBV4-2
CASSQEAGGYTDTQYF
>TRBJ1-1|TRBV28
CASSLWGDTNTEAFF
>TRBJ2-3|TRBV9
CASSVRREGTDTQYF
>TRBJ1-2|TRBV12-3/TRBV12-4
CASSGAYGYTF
>TRBJ1-1|TRBV6-6
CASSSSIQGTEAFF
>TRBJ1-6|TRBV4-1
CASSPWTGRSYNSPLHF
>TRBJ2-7|TRBV6-5
CASSSGLAGNYEQYF
>TRBJ2-3|TRBV12-3/TRBV12-4
CASSQTVRTQYF